The rows below give T cell receptor beta chains drawn from one sample of a study of blood T cell repertoires in COVID-19. Repertoires were generated with immunoSEQ multiplex PCR, while TCRdb's copy carries only in-frame clones and drops some. The sample contains under 250,000 clones, about nine tenths of which appear only once. The source material was peripheral blood. The receptors were gathered from a man aged 45-65 years with COVID-19, enrolled during active disease. CDR3s include the opening cysteine and the closing phenylalanine or tryptophan. The order of the fields is CDR3 protein, CDR3 DNA, J gene, D gene, clone size, V gene. D genes are given only for firm matches. Clone size is stated in some rows and not others, as once, few, many or a class when expanded.

CDR3aa: CAWSLTGQAPYGYTF
CDR3nt: TGTGCCTGGAGTCTAACCGGACAGGCCCCCTATGGCTACACCTTC
j_gene: TRBJ1-2
d_gene: TRBD1
abundance: NA
v_gene: TRBV30

CDR3aa: CASSYSSGIETQYF
CDR3nt: TGTGCCAGCAGTTACTCATCGGGAATAGAGACCCAGTACTTC
j_gene: TRBJ2-5
d_gene: NA
abundance: NA
v_gene: TRBV6-2/TRBV6-3

CDR3aa: CASSSGLALEQFF
CDR3nt: TGTGCCAGCAGCTCGGGACTAGCCCTGGAGCAGTTCTTC
j_gene: TRBJ2-1
d_gene: TRBD2
abundance: NA
v_gene: TRBV7-8

CDR3aa: CSASGWRGSNQPQHF
CDR3nt: TGCAGTGCTAGTGGTTGGAGGGGTAGCAATCAGCCCCAGCATTTT
j_gene: TRBJ1-5
d_gene: NA
abundance: few
v_gene: TRBV20-1

CDR3aa: CASSLSLLPAFSSYNEQFF
CDR3nt: TGTGCCAGCAGTTTATCCCTCCTGCCAGCGTTCAGCTCCTACAATGAGCAGTTCTTC
j_gene: TRBJ2-1
d_gene: NA
abundance: NA
v_gene: TRBV27

CDR3aa: CATVDRPNEKLFF
CDR3nt: TGTGCCACCGTTGACAGACCTAATGAAAAACTGTTTTTT
j_gene: TRBJ1-4
d_gene: NA
abundance: NA
v_gene: TRBV28

CDR3aa: CASQDRIEAFF
CDR3nt: TGTGCCAGCCAAGACAGAATTGAAGCTTTCTTT
j_gene: TRBJ1-1
d_gene: NA
abundance: NA
v_gene: TRBV7-2

CDR3aa: CASSPDMNTEAFF
CDR3nt: TGTGCCAGCAGCCCCGACATGAACACTGAAGCTTTCTTT
j_gene: TRBJ1-1
d_gene: NA
abundance: NA
v_gene: TRBV7-3

CDR3aa: CASSLGEWRGGSPGANVLTF
CDR3nt: TGTGCCAGCAGCCTGGGCGAGTGGCGGGGGGGATCGCCTGGGGCCAACGTCCTGACTTTC
j_gene: TRBJ2-6
d_gene: TRBD2
abundance: NA
v_gene: TRBV5-8

CDR3aa: CAWSVVVSRGTEAFF
CDR3nt: TGTGCCTGGAGTGTAGTAGTTTCCCGCGGCACTGAAGCTTTCTTT
j_gene: TRBJ1-1
d_gene: NA
abundance: NA
v_gene: TRBV30

CDR3aa: CSVVSLAGVQINEQFF
CDR3nt: TGCAGCGTTGTGTCCCTAGCGGGAGTGCAAATTAATGAGCAGTTCTTC
j_gene: TRBJ2-1
d_gene: TRBD2
abundance: NA
v_gene: TRBV29-1

CDR3aa: CASSAGLAGGHYEQYF
CDR3nt: TGCGCCAGCAGCGCGGGACTAGCGGGGGGGCACTACGAGCAGTACTTC
j_gene: TRBJ2-7
d_gene: TRBD2
abundance: NA
v_gene: TRBV5-1

CDR3aa: CASSLADRAYEQYF
CDR3nt: TGTGCCAGCAGTCTCGCGGACAGAGCCTACGAGCAGTACTTC
j_gene: TRBJ2-7
d_gene: NA
abundance: NA
v_gene: TRBV27

CDR3aa: CASSLTPDTSQPQHF
CDR3nt: TGTGCCAGCAGCTTGACGCCGGACACTTCTCAGCCCCAGCATTTT
j_gene: TRBJ1-5
d_gene: NA
abundance: NA
v_gene: TRBV9

CDR3aa: CASSWDRSGFEQYF
CDR3nt: TGTGCCAGCAGTTGGGACAGGTCGGGGTTCGAGCAGTACTTC
j_gene: TRBJ2-7
d_gene: TRBD1
abundance: NA
v_gene: TRBV27

CDR3aa: CASSTQNSPLHF
CDR3nt: TGTGCCAGCAGTACGCAGAATTCACCCCTCCACTTT
j_gene: TRBJ1-6
d_gene: NA
abundance: NA
v_gene: TRBV27

CDR3aa: CASRGQGAADTQYF
CDR3nt: TGTGCCAGCAGGGGACAGGGGGCCGCAGATACGCAGTATTTT
j_gene: TRBJ2-3
d_gene: TRBD1
abundance: NA
v_gene: TRBV28

CDR3aa: CASSTGGPGELFF
CDR3nt: TGTGCCAGCAGCACGGGGGGGCCCGGGGAGCTGTTTTTT
j_gene: TRBJ2-2
d_gene: TRBD2
abundance: NA
v_gene: TRBV13

CDR3aa: CASSHPGYEQYF
CDR3nt: TGTGCCAGCTCTCACCCAGGGTACGAGCAGTACTTC
j_gene: TRBJ2-7
d_gene: NA
abundance: NA
v_gene: TRBV12-3/TRBV12-4

CDR3aa: CASSQKLQGLGNQPQHF
CDR3nt: TGTGCCAGCAGCCAAAAGCTACAGGGTCTCGGCAATCAGCCCCAGCATTTT
j_gene: TRBJ1-5
d_gene: NA
abundance: NA
v_gene: TRBV14

CDR3aa: CASSFGGSDFEQYF
CDR3nt: TGTGCCAGCAGCTTCGGTGGGAGTGACTTCGAGCAGTACTTC
j_gene: TRBJ2-7
d_gene: NA
abundance: NA
v_gene: TRBV7-2

CDR3aa: CASSPSGSSYNEQFF
CDR3nt: TGTGCCAGCTCACCTAGCGGGAGCTCCTACAATGAGCAGTTCTTC
j_gene: TRBJ2-1
d_gene: TRBD2
abundance: NA
v_gene: TRBV18

CDR3aa: CASSLGGGQGNEQFF
CDR3nt: TGCGCCAGCAGCCTAGGAGGGGGACAGGGAAATGAGCAGTTCTTC
j_gene: TRBJ2-1
d_gene: TRBD1
abundance: NA
v_gene: TRBV5-1

CDR3aa: CATSDTGGAIYEQYF
CDR3nt: TGTGCCACCAGTGATACCGGGGGGGCCATCTACGAGCAGTACTTC
j_gene: TRBJ2-7
d_gene: TRBD2
abundance: NA
v_gene: TRBV24-1

CDR3aa: CASRQDFSTDTQYF
CDR3nt: TGTGCCAGCAGGCAGGACTTTAGCACAGATACGCAGTATTTT
j_gene: TRBJ2-3
d_gene: NA
abundance: NA
v_gene: TRBV6-5

CDR3aa: CATSGGGITYQGTYEQYF
CDR3nt: TGTGCCACCAGTGGGGGGGGAATAACATACCAGGGGACCTACGAGCAGTACTTC
j_gene: TRBJ2-7
d_gene: NA
abundance: NA
v_gene: TRBV24-1

CDR3aa: CASSQGREGAQYF
CDR3nt: TGTGCCAGCAGCCAAGGGCGGGAGGGGGCCCAGTACTTC
j_gene: TRBJ2-5
d_gene: TRBD2
abundance: NA
v_gene: TRBV3-1/TRBV3-2

CDR3aa: CAISELAVDGNQPQHF
CDR3nt: TGTGCCATCAGTGAATTGGCGGTCGATGGGAATCAGCCCCAGCATTTT
j_gene: TRBJ1-5
d_gene: NA
abundance: NA
v_gene: TRBV10-3

CDR3aa: CASSKTTGSDSPLHF
CDR3nt: TGTGCCAGCAGTAAAACAACAGGTTCCGATTCACCCCTCCACTTT
j_gene: TRBJ1-6
d_gene: NA
abundance: NA
v_gene: TRBV28